This TCR beta chain was obtained from a study of control samples from healthy donors and cancer patients. Per the germline V gene, CDR1 is SEHNR and CDR2 is FQNEAQ (reference sequence). The CDR3 consists of 13 residues. Trimming removed 3 bases at V and 4 bases at J, with 6 bases between. TCRdb keeps only in-frame clones here, not all; method: immunoSEQ multiplex PCR. Altogether 130,000 or so clones are present, under 95% being singletons, with the ten largest covering 7.1%. V is TRBV7-9 and J is TRBJ2-2, with D unresolved. The material sequenced was blood. The receptor comes from a man aged 18 to 29 in good health. The CDR3 sequence is CASSLWLTGELFF. CDR3 sequence (DNA): TGTGCCAGCAGCTTGTGGCTCACCGGGGAGCTGTTTTTT.